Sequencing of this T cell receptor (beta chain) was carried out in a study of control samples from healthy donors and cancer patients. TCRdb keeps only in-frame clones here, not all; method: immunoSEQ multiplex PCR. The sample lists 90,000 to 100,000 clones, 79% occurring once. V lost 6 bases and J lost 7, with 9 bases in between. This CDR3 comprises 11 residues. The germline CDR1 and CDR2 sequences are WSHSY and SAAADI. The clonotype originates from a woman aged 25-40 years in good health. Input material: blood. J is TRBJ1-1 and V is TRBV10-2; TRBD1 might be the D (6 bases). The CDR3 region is CASRGHLEAFF. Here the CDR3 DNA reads TGCGCCAGCAGGGGACACCTTGAAGCTTTCTTT.